These 12 T cell receptor beta chains share one sample of origin, sequenced in a study of blood T cell repertoires in COVID-19. TCRdb's table, derived via immunoSEQ multiplex PCR, lists solely in-frame clones and lacks some. The sample consists of approximately 75,000 clones, roughly 90% of them appearing once. Sequencing used peripheral blood. The receptors were sampled from a human donor in a cohort sampled during active COVID-19.

The genes are TRBV27 and TRBJ1-6, with unresolved D. Germline-derived CDR1 and CDR2 are MNHEY and SMNVEV (reference sequence). Trimming pared 6 bases from V and 7 bases from J, leaving 19 bases between. This CDR3 is 16 amino acids long. The CDR3 region is CASSPVSRARNSPLHF. CDR3 DNA: TGTGCCAGCAGCCCCGTATCAAGAGCCCGGAATTCACCCCTCCACTTT.

V gene TRBV5-8 combines with J gene TRBJ1-2; possibly TRBD1 for D (6 bases). CDR3 length: 13 amino acids. The V and J ends lost 1 base and 6 bases respectively, with 10 bases between them. Germline CDR1 reads SGHTS; CDR2 reads YDEGEE. For the CDR3, the DNA is TGTGCCAGCAGCTTGCGTCCAGGGGATGGCTACACCTTC. Its protein product is CASSLRPGDGYTF.

V usage is TRBV7-2 and J usage is TRBJ2-1; 11 positions match TRBD2. Germline CDR1 and CDR2: SGHTA and FQGNSA. Trimming cost V 5 bases and J 7 bases; bases outside gene matches: 7. CDR3 size: 15 residues. CDR3 protein: CASSLSGGAGNEQFF. CDR3 nucleotides: TGTGCCAGCAGCCTTAGCGGGGGGGCCGGGAATGAGCAGTTCTTC. Full variable domain (missing parts from reference TRBV7-2 and TRBJ2-1): GAGVSQSPSNKVTEKGKDVELRCDPISGHTALYWYRQSLGQGLEFLIYFQGNSAPDKSGLPSDRFSAERTGGSVSTLTIQRTQQEDSAVYLCASSLSGGAGNEQFFGPGTRLTVL.

The rearrangement links TRBV3-1 (or the pseudogene TRBV3-2) to TRBJ1-5; a possible D gene is TRBD1 (6 bases). V was pared by 0 bases and J by 6 bases, with 12 bases between. The CDR3 has 15 residues. In germline, CDR1 is LGHDT, CDR2 YNNKEL (reference sequence). The CDR3 DNA is TGTGCCAGCAGCCAAGATATCACAGGGAGTCAGCCCCAGCATTTT. It is translated as CASSQDITGSQPQHF.

This clone was seen just once. This chain connects TRBV5-1 to TRBJ2-5; 12 nucleotides agree with TRBD2. Germline V CDR1 and CDR2: SGHRS, YFSETQ. J gave up 2 bases and V 0 bases, and 5 bases lay outside the gene matches. The length of the CDR3 is 17 residues. Here the CDR3 DNA reads TGCGCCAGCAGCTTGGGTACTAGCGGGGGGACTCAAGAGACCCAGTACTTC. It yields the protein CASSLGTSGGTQETQYF.

The DNA for the CDR3 is TGTGCCAGCATGAGGGCTTGGACAGATTATAATTCACCCCTCCACTTT. Translated: CASMRAWTDYNSPLHF. The V gene is TRBV2, the J gene TRBJ1-6; tentative D call: TRBD1 (6 bases). Germline lookup yields CDR1 SNHLY and CDR2 FYNNEI. The CDR3 extends over 16 amino acids. V lost 7 bases to trimming and J lost 4 bases, with 17 bases between them. The entire variable domain, with the rest obtained from reference TRBV2 and TRBJ1-6, is as follows: EPEVTQTPSHQVTQMGQEVILRCVPISNHLYFYWYRQILGQKVEFLVSFYNNEISEKSEIFDDQFSVERPDGSNFTLKIRSTKLEDSAMYFCASMRAWTDYNSPLHFGNGTRLTVT.

The rearrangement links TRBV3-1 (or the pseudogene TRBV3-2) to TRBJ2-1, with 12 bases aligning to TRBD2. Looked up from germline, CDR1 is LGHDT and CDR2 is YNNKEL (reference sequence). With V trimmed by 1 base and J by 9 bases, 4 bases remained unmatched. The CDR3 has 15 residues. The CDR3 protein is CASSQGLAGGVEQFF. DNA of the CDR3: TGTGCCAGCAGCCAAGGTCTAGCGGGGGGGGTTGAGCAGTTCTTC.

The rearrangement uses TRBV9 and TRBJ2-2, with D possibly TRBD2 on 5 matching bases. V lost 4 bases and J lost 7, with 11 bases in between. The length of the CDR3 is 13 residues. The germline gives CDR1 SGDLS, CDR2 YYNGEE. Written as DNA, the CDR3 is TGTGCCAGCAGCCCCCTTGGAGGCGGGGAGCTGTTTTTT. Translating it yields CASSPLGGGELFF.

The rearrangement uses TRBV18 and TRBJ1-3; tentatively, D is TRBD1 (5 bases). CDR3 length: 17 amino acids. Germline CDR1 and CDR2: KGHSH and LQKENI. The germline V and J ends were trimmed by 5 bases and 1 base, with 18 bases remaining between them. CDR3 residues: CASSGLPGGSSGNTIYF. The CDR3, as DNA: TGTGCCAGCTCAGGCCTTCCCGGGGGATCGTCTGGAAACACCATATATTTT.

The V call is TRBV3-1 (or the pseudogene TRBV3-2), the J call TRBJ2-1; no definite D call. The CDR3 length is 11 residues. Trimming left V 3 bases short and J 7 bases short, with 4 bases between. Germline loops: CDR1 LGHDT, CDR2 YNNKEL (reference sequence). CDR3 in DNA: TGTGCCAGCAGCCATCAAAATGAGCAGTTCTTC. Translating it yields CASSHQNEQFF.

The table lists this clone with a few counts. V usage is TRBV10-3 and J usage is TRBJ1-5; 11 bases are a match to TRBD1. CDR1 and CDR2 (germline): ENHRY, SYGVKD. V dropped 8 bases and J dropped 2; count of bases not matched to a gene: 11. There are 17 residues in the CDR3. The chain's CDR3 is CAIAPGQGAGGNQPQHF. The CDR3 nucleotides are TGTGCCATCGCACCCGGACAGGGGGCAGGTGGCAATCAGCCCCAGCATTTT.

The rearrangement joins TRBV19 to TRBJ2-3; the match to TRBD2 covers 8 bases. J gave up 0 bases and V 4 bases, and 6 bases lay outside the gene matches. The CDR3 loop spans 16 amino acids. Germline CDR1 LNHDA, CDR2 SQIVND (reference sequence). Here the CDR3 DNA reads TGTGCCAGTAGTACATTAGCGGGGCCAAGCACAGATACGCAGTATTTT. Protein: CASSTLAGPSTDTQYF.